A selection of T cell receptor beta chains follows, all from one sample in a study of blood T cells in healthy people across ages. From the 5' RACE reads, TCRdb called clonotypes with MiXCR, one entry per CDR3 protein. This repertoire shows about 1 million distinct CDR3 sequences, 35% to 55% found once; its top ten account for approximately 19%. Sample: blood. All receptors come from a woman aged 55-69 years in good health. Both conserved end residues are part of each CDR3. The D gene is left open where the match is weak. A row's size may be missing; if present it is once, few, many or a size class.

D gene: -; clone size: -; J gene: TRBJ2-1; V gene: TRBV20-1; CDR3 protein: CSARAERPYNEQFF; CDR3 DNA: TGCAGTGCTAGGGCGGAGAGGCCCTACAATGAGCAGTTCTTC
D gene: -; clone size: -; J gene: TRBJ2-4; V gene: TRBV27; CDR3 protein: CASSLSSQGLGKNIQYF; CDR3 DNA: TGTGCCAGCAGTTTAAGCTCGCAGGGCCTTGGCAAAAACATTCAGTACTTC
D gene: TRBD2; clone size: -; J gene: TRBJ2-7; V gene: TRBV7-6; CDR3 protein: CASSLELADSYEQYF; CDR3 DNA: TGTGCCAGCAGCTTAGAACTAGCGGACTCCTACGAGCAGTACTTC
D gene: -; clone size: few; J gene: TRBJ1-6; V gene: TRBV6-6; CDR3 protein: CASSYPLKPLHF; CDR3 DNA: TGTGCCAGCAGTTACCCCCTAAAACCCCTCCACTTT
D gene: -; clone size: -; J gene: TRBJ2-1; V gene: TRBV6-4; CDR3 protein: CASRVVLGSSNEQFF; CDR3 DNA: TGTGCCAGCAGAGTCGTCCTTGGGTCTTCCAATGAGCAGTTCTTC
D gene: TRBD1; clone size: -; J gene: TRBJ1-5; V gene: TRBV5-1; CDR3 protein: CASRPGTDNQPQHF; CDR3 DNA: TGCGCCAGCAGGCCTGGGACAGACAATCAGCCCCAGCATTTT
D gene: -; clone size: few; J gene: TRBJ2-7; V gene: TRBV9; CDR3 protein: CASSVDWGASYEQYF; CDR3 DNA: TGTGCCAGCAGCGTAGATTGGGGCGCCTCCTACGAGCAGTACTTC
D gene: -; clone size: few; J gene: TRBJ2-1; V gene: TRBV5-1; CDR3 protein: CASSLGGPEQFF; CDR3 DNA: TGCGCCAGCAGCTTGGGAGGGCCTGAGCAGTTCTTC
D gene: -; clone size: -; J gene: TRBJ2-1; V gene: TRBV21-1; CDR3 protein: CASISAPGGPQNEQFF; CDR3 DNA: TGTGCCAGCATCTCCGCCCCGGGAGGGCCACAAAATGAGCAGTTCTTC
D gene: TRBD1; clone size: -; J gene: TRBJ2-1; V gene: TRBV28; CDR3 protein: CASSNDRVLQFF; CDR3 DNA: TGTGCCAGCAGTAACGACAGGGTCCTTCAGTTCTTC
D gene: -; clone size: -; J gene: TRBJ1-2; V gene: TRBV9; CDR3 protein: CASRAADVNGYTF; CDR3 DNA: TGTGCCAGCAGGGCGGCGGACGTGAATGGCTACACCTTC
D gene: TRBD2; clone size: few; J gene: TRBJ2-3; V gene: TRBV5-6; CDR3 protein: CASSVGTSGDPDTQYF; CDR3 DNA: TGTGCCAGCAGCGTCGGGACTAGCGGTGACCCCGATACGCAGTATTTT
D gene: -; clone size: many; J gene: TRBJ2-1; V gene: TRBV9; CDR3 protein: CASSASSYNEQFF; CDR3 DNA: TGTGCCAGCAGTGCGAGCTCCTACAATGAGCAGTTCTTC
D gene: TRBD1; clone size: few; J gene: TRBJ2-1; V gene: TRBV27; CDR3 protein: CASSLRTGIDEQFF; CDR3 DNA: TGTGCCAGCAGTTTAAGGACAGGGATCGATGAGCAGTTCTTC
D gene: TRBD1; clone size: -; J gene: TRBJ2-4; V gene: TRBV27; CDR3 protein: CTSSLQGENIQYF; CDR3 DNA: TGTACCAGCAGTTTACAGGGGGAGAACATTCAGTACTTC
D gene: -; clone size: -; J gene: TRBJ1-2; V gene: TRBV9; CDR3 protein: CASSAQGGGYTF; CDR3 DNA: TGTGCCAGCAGCGCCCAGGGCGGAGGCTACACCTTC
D gene: TRBD2; clone size: -; J gene: TRBJ2-1; V gene: TRBV3-1; CDR3 protein: CASSQELAGGPGEQFF; CDR3 DNA: TGTGCCAGCAGCCAAGAACTAGCGGGAGGGCCGGGTGAGCAGTTCTTC
D gene: -; clone size: few; J gene: TRBJ1-2; V gene: TRBV29-1; CDR3 protein: CSVLNSYGYTF; CDR3 DNA: TGCAGCGTCCTCAACAGCTATGGCTACACCTTC
D gene: TRBD2; clone size: -; J gene: TRBJ2-3; V gene: TRBV3-1; CDR3 protein: CASSSSLAGSTDTQYF; CDR3 DNA: TGTGCCAGCAGCTCGAGTCTAGCGGGAAGCACAGATACGCAGTATTTT
D gene: -; clone size: many; J gene: TRBJ2-7; V gene: TRBV4-2; CDR3 protein: CASSPRGHYEQYF; CDR3 DNA: TGTGCCAGCAGCCCGCGGGGACACTACGAGCAGTACTTC
D gene: -; clone size: -; J gene: TRBJ2-1; V gene: TRBV12-3/TRBV12-4; CDR3 protein: CASRPSWSDSYNEQFF; CDR3 DNA: TGTGCCAGCAGGCCCTCGTGGAGCGACTCCTACAATGAGCAGTTCTTC
D gene: TRBD2; clone size: -; J gene: TRBJ2-7; V gene: TRBV11-2; CDR3 protein: CASSIPGLAGGPGEQYF; CDR3 DNA: TGTGCCAGCAGTATACCGGGACTAGCGGGAGGGCCGGGGGAGCAGTACTTC
D gene: -; clone size: -; J gene: TRBJ1-5; V gene: TRBV12-3/TRBV12-4; CDR3 protein: CASSPGPLGNQPQHF; CDR3 DNA: TGTGCCAGCAGCCCTGGCCCGCTGGGCAATCAGCCCCAGCATTTT
D gene: -; clone size: few; J gene: TRBJ1-1; V gene: TRBV5-5; CDR3 protein: CASSPRPAQNTEAFF; CDR3 DNA: TGTGCCAGCAGTCCTCGGCCGGCGCAGAACACTGAAGCTTTCTTT
D gene: TRBD2; clone size: -; J gene: TRBJ2-3; V gene: TRBV13; CDR3 protein: CASTRRGGLKDTQYF; CDR3 DNA: TGTGCCAGCACCCGGCGGGGAGGGTTGAAAGATACGCAGTATTTT
D gene: TRBD1; clone size: -; J gene: TRBJ2-1; V gene: TRBV12-3/TRBV12-4; CDR3 protein: CASSVGTGGSNEQFF; CDR3 DNA: TGTGCCAGCTCCGTGGGGACAGGGGGTAGTAATGAGCAGTTCTTC
D gene: -; clone size: -; J gene: TRBJ2-7; V gene: TRBV28; CDR3 protein: CASRQTTYEQYF; CDR3 DNA: TGTGCCAGCCGACAGACTACCTACGAGCAGTACTTC
D gene: -; clone size: few; J gene: TRBJ2-5; V gene: TRBV5-1; CDR3 protein: CASSLLQGRQETQYF; CDR3 DNA: TGCGCCAGCAGCTTATTGCAGGGCCGACAAGAGACCCAGTACTTC
D gene: TRBD2; clone size: -; J gene: TRBJ2-5; V gene: TRBV10-3; CDR3 protein: CAISARPGRESGQETQYF; CDR3 DNA: TGTGCCATCAGTGCCCGGCCCGGGAGGGAAAGCGGCCAAGAGACCCAGTACTTC
D gene: -; clone size: few; J gene: TRBJ2-7; V gene: TRBV9; CDR3 protein: CASSVRYGEQYF; CDR3 DNA: TGTGCCAGCAGCGTCAGATACGGGGAGCAGTACTTC
D gene: TRBD1; clone size: -; J gene: TRBJ1-4; V gene: TRBV12-3/TRBV12-4; CDR3 protein: CASSPGQGVNEKLFF; CDR3 DNA: TGTGCCAGCAGCCCTGGACAGGGCGTTAATGAAAAACTGTTTTTT